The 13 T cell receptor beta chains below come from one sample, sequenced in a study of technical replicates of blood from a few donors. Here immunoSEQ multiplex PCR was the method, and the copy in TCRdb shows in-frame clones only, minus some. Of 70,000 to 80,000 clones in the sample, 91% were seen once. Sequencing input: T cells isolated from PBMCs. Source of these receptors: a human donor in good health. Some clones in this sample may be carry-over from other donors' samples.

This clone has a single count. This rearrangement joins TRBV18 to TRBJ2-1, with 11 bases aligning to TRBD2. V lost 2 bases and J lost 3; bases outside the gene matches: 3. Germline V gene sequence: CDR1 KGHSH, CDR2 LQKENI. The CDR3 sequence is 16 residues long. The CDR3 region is CASSPISGRGYNEQFF. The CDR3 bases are TGTGCCAGCTCACCAATTAGCGGGAGGGGCTACAATGAGCAGTTCTTC.

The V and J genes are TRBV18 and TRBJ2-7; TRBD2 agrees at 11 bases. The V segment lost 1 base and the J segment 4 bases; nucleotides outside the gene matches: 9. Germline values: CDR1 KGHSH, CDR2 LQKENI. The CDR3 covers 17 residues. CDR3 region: CASSPRPSGRSPYEQYF. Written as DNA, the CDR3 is TGTGCCAGCTCACCACGGCCTAGCGGGAGGTCCCCATACGAGCAGTACTTC.

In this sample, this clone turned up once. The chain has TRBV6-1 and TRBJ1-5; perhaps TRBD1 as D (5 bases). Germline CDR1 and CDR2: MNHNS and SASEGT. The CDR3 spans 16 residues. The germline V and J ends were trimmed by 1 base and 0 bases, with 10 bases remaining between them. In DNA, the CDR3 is TGTGCCAGCAGTGAAGAGACAGCGTATAGCAATCAGCCCCAGCATTTT. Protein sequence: CASSEETAYSNQPQHF.

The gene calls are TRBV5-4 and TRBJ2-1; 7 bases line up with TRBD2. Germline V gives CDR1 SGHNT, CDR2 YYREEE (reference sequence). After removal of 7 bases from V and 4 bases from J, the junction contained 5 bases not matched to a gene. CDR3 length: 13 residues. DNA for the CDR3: TGTGCCAGCTCTGGGACTAAGTACAATGAGCAGTTCTTC. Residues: CASSGTKYNEQFF. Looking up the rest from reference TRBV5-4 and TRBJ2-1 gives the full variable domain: ETGVTQSPTHLIKTRGQQVTLRCSSQSGHNTVSWYQQALGQGPQFIFQYYREEENGRGNFPPRFSGLQFPNYSSELNVNALELDDSALYLCASSGTKYNEQFFGPGTRLTVL.

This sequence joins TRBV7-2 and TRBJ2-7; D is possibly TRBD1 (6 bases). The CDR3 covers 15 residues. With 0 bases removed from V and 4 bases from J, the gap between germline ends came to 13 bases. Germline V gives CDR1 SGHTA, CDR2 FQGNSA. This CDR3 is CASSLAPQGSYEQYF. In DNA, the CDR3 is TGTGCCAGCAGCTTAGCACCTCAGGGGTCATACGAGCAGTACTTC. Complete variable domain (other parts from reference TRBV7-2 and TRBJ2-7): GAGVSQSPSNKVTEKGKDVELRCDPISGHTALYWYRQSLGQGLEFLIYFQGNSAPDKSGLPSDRFSAERTGGSVSTLTIQRTQQEDSAVYLCASSLAPQGSYEQYFGPGTRLTVT.

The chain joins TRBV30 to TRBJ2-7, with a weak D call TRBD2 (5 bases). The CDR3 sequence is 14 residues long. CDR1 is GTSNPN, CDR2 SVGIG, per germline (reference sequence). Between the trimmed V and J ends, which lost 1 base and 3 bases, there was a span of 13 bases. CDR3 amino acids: CAWSDGVIFYEQYF. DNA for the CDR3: TGTGCCTGGAGTGACGGGGTTATCTTCTACGAGCAGTACTTC.

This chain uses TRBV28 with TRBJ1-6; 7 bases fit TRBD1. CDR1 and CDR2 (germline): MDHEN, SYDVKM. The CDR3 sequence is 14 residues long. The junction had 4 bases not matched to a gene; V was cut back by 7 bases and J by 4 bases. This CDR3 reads CASIGTVYNSPLHF. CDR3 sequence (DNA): TGTGCCAGCATCGGGACAGTTTATAATTCACCCCTCCACTTT. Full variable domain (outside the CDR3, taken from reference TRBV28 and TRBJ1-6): DVKVTQSSRYLVKRTGEKVFLECVQDMDHENMFWYRQDPGLGLRLIYFSYDVKMKEKGDIPEGYSVSREKKERFSLILESASTNQTSMYLCASIGTVYNSPLHFGNGTRLTVT.

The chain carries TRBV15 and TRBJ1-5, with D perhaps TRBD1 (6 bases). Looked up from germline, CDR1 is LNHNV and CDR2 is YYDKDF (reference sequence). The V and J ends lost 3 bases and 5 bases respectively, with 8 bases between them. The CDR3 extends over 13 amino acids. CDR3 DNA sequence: TGTGCCACCAGCAGGACAGGTGATCAGCCCCAGCATTTT. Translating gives CATSRTGDQPQHF.

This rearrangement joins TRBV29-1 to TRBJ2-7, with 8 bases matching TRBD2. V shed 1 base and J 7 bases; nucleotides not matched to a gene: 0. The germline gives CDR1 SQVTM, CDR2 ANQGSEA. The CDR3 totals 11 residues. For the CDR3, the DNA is TGCAGCGTTGAAGGACTAGCGGAGCAGTACTTC. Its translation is CSVEGLAEQYF.

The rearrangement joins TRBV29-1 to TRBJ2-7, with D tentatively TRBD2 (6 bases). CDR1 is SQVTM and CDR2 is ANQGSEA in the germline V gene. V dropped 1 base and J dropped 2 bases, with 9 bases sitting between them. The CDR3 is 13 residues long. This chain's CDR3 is CSVEGDLAYEQYF. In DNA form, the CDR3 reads TGCAGCGTTGAAGGGGACTTGGCCTACGAGCAGTACTTC.

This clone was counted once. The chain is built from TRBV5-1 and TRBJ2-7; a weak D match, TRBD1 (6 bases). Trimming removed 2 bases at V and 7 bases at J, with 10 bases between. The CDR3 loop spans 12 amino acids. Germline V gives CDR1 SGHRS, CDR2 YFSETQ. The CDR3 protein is CASSFGGQEQYF. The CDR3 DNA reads TGCGCCAGCAGCTTTGGCGGACAGGAGCAGTACTTC.

CDR3: CASSGAGRNEQFF. The DNA for the CDR3 is TGTGCCAGCAGTGGGGCAGGGAGGAATGAGCAGTTCTTC. The chain has TRBV25-1 and TRBJ2-1; TRBD2 might be the D (6 bases). Trimming took 4 bases from V and 7 from J, leaving 11 bases between them. The CDR3 consists of 13 residues. CDR1 and CDR2 (germline): MGHDK, SYGVNS.

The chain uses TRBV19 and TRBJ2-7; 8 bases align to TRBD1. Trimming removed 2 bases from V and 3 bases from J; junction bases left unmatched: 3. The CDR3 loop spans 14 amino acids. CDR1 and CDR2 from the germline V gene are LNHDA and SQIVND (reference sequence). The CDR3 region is CASSIYRGSYEQYF. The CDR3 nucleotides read TGTGCCAGTAGTATATACAGGGGGAGCTACGAGCAGTACTTC. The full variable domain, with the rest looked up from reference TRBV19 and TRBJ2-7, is DGGITQSPKYLFRKEGQNVTLSCEQNLNHDAMYWYRQDPGQGLRLIYYSQIVNDFQKGDIAEGYSVSREKKESFPLTVTSAQKNPTAFYLCASSIYRGSYEQYFGPGTRLTVT.